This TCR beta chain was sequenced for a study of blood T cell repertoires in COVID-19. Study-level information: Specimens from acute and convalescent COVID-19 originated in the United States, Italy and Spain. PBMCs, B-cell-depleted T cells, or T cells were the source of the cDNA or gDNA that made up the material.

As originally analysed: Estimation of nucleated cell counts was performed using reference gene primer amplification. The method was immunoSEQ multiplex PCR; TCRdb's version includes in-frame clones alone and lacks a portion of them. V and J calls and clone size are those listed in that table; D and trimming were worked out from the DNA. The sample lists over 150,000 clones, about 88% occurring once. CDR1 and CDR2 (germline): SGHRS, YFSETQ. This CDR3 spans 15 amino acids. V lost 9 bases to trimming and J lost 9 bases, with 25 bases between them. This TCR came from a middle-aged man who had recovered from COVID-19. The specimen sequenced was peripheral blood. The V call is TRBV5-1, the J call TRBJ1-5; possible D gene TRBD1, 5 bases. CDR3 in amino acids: CANTGGEVPQGPQHF. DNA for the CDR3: TGCGCCAACACTGGGGGGGAGGTTCCTCAGGGGCCCCAGCATTTT.